The 3 T cell receptor beta chains below come from one sample, sequenced in a study of T cells expressing NK-cell markers. TCRdb reprocessed the 5' RACE reads and keeps a single row for each CDR3 protein, giving no DNA. Its listing shows roughly 300,000 distinct CDR3 sequences. Sequencing input: blood T cells: a sorted CD56 or NKG2C T cell subset, CD4+ or CD8+ T cells, or bulk PBMC T cells (not recorded which). These receptors all come from a woman aged 18 to 75 in good health.

The chain uses TRBV2 and TRBJ2-3. This CDR3 has 14 amino acids. CDR1 and CDR2 (germline): SNHLY, FYNNEI. CDR3 protein: CAGLTFPSTDTQYF.

V gene TRBV24-1 combines with J gene TRBJ2-1; absent DNA, TCRdb's TRBD2 call cannot be checked. Germline CDR1 KGHDR, CDR2 SFDVKD. The CDR3 sequence is 14 residues long. The CDR3 here is CATSGLAGENEQFF.

V is TRBV10-2 and J is TRBJ2-5; TCRdb calls TRBD2, which cannot be checked without DNA. The CDR3 length is 14 residues. CDR1 and CDR2 from the germline V gene are WSHSY and SAAADI. The CDR3 is CASLLTSRAETQYF.